Sequencing of this T cell receptor beta chain was carried out in a study of preoperative IRX-2 immunotherapy in early breast cancer. Assay used: immunoSEQ multiplex PCR; TCRdb lists only in-frame clones, some missing. This sample has almost 35,000 clones, with 90% to 95% found just once. Specified treatment: preoperative locoregional IRX-2 cytokine immunotherapy. Patients received preoperative, locoregional IRX-2 cytokine immunotherapy in a phase Ib study. CDR1 and CDR2 from the germline V gene are SGHDT and YYEEEE. This CDR3 has 14 amino acids. Trimming removed 5 bases from V and 4 bases from J, with 15 bases in between.

This receptor was identified in a human donor with breast cancer. The V call is TRBV5-6, the J call TRBJ1-2, with D unclear. Sample collection was performed from a patient treated with IRX-2 immunotherapy. This CDR3 reads CASSSLQRLYGYTF. The CDR3 DNA is TGTGCCAGCAGTTCTCTTCAGAGACTCTATGGCTACACCTTC.